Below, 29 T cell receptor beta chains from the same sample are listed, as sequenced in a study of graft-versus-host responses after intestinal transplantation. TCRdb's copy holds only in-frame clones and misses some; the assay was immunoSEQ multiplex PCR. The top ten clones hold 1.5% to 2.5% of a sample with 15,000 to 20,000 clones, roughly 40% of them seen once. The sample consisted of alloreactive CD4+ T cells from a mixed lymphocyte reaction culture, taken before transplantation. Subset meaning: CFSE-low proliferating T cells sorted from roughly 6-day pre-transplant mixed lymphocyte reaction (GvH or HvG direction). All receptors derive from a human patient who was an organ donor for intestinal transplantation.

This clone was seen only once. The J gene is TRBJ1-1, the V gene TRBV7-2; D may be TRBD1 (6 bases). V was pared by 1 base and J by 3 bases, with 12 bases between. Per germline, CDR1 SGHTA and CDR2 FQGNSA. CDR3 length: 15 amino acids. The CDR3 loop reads CASSLDGQQYTEAFF. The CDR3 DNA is TGTGCCAGCAGCTTAGATGGACAGCAGTACACTGAAGCTTTCTTT.

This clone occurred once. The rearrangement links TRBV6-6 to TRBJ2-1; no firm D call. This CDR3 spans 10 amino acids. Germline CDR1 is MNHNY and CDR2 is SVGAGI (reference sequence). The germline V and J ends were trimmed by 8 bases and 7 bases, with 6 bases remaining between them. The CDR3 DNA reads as TGTGCCAGCGAAAGGAATGAGCAGTTCTTC. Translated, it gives CASERNEQFF.

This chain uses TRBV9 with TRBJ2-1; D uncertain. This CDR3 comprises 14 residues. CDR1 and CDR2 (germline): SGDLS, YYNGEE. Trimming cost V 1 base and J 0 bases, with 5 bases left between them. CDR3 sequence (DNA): TGTGCCAGCAGCGTAAGCAGCTCCTACAATGAGCAGTTCTTC. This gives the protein CASSVSSSYNEQFF.

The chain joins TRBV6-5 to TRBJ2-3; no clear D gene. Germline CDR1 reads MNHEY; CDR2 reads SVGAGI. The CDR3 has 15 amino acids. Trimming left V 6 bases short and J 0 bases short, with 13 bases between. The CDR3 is CASRTTALSTDTQYF. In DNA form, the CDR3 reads TGTGCCAGCAGAACCACTGCCTTAAGCACAGATACGCAGTATTTT.

The CDR3 spells CASSPTPGQGVSGANVLTF. In DNA form, the CDR3 reads TGTGCCAGCTCACCGACACCGGGACAGGGGGTCTCTGGGGCCAACGTCCTGACTTTC. This sequence joins TRBV18 and TRBJ2-6; TRBD1 matches 11 bases. This CDR3 contains 19 residues. The germline V gene has CDR1 KGHSH and CDR2 LQKENI. The ends lost 3 bases at V and 0 bases at J; junction bases unmatched: 7.

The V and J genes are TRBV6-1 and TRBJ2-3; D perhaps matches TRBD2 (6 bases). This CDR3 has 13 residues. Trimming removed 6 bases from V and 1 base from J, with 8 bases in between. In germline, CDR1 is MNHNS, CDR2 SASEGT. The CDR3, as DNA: TGTGCCAGCAGGCGGGACGGCACAGATACGCAGTATTTT. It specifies CASRRDGTDTQYF.

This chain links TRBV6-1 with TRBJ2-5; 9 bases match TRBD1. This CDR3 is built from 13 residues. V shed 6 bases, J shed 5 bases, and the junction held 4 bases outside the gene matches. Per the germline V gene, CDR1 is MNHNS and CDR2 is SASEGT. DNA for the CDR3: TGTGCCAGCAGGGACAGGGGACTGGAGACCCAGTACTTC. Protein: CASRDRGLETQYF.

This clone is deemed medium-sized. This CDR3 is CASSLYRNTEAFF. CDR3 bases: TGTGCCAGCTCACTGTACAGGAACACTGAAGCTTTCTTT. This chain links TRBV18 with TRBJ1-1; D is ambiguous. The CDR3 sequence is 13 residues long. CDR1 and CDR2 (germline): KGHSH, LQKENI. Trimming pared 4 bases from V and 1 base from J, leaving 7 bases between.

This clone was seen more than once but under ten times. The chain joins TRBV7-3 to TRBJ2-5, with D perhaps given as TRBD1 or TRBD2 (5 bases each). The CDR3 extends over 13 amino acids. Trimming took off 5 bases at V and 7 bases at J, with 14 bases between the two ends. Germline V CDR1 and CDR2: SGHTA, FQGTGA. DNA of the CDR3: TGTGCCAGCAGCGTGGACCCTGGGGGGACCCAGTACTTC. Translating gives CASSVDPGGTQYF. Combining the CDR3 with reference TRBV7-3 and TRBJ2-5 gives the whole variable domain GAGVSQTPSNKVTEKGKYVELRCDPISGHTALYWYRQSLGQGPEFLIYFQGTGAADDSGLPNDRFFAVRPEGSVSTLKIQRTERGDSAVYLCASSVDPGGTQYFGPGTRLLVL.

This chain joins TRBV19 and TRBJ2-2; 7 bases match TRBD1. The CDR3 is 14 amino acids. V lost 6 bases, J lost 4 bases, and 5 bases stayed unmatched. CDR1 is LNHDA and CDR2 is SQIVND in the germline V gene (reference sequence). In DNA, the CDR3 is TGTGCCAGTAGGATAACAGGGGCCACCGGGGAGCTGTTTTTT. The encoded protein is CASRITGATGELFF.

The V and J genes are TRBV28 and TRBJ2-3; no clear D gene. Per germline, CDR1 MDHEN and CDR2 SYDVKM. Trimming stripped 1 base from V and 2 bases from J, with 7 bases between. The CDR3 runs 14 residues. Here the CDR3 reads CASSLSLVTDTQYF. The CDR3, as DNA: TGTGCCAGCAGTTTATCCCTAGTCACAGATACGCAGTATTTT.

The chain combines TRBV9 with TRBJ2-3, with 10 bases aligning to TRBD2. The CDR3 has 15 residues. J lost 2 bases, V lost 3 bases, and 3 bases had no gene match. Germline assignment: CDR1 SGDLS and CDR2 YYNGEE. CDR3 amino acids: CASSDSGRLTDTQYF. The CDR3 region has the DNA TGTGCCAGCAGCGATAGCGGGAGGCTCACAGATACGCAGTATTTT. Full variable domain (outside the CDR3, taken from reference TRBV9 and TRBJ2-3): DSGVTQTPKHLITATGQRVTLRCSPRSGDLSVYWYQQSLDQGLQFLIQYYNGEERAKGNILERFSAQQFPDLHSELNLSSLELGDSALYFCASSDSGRLTDTQYFGPGTRLTVL.

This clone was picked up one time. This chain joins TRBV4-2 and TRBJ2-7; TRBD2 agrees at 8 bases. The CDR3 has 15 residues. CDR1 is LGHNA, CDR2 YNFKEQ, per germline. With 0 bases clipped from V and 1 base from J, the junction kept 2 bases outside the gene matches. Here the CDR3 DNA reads TGTGCCAGCAGCCAAGAACTAGCGGTATCCTACGAGCAGTACTTC. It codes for CASSQELAVSYEQYF.

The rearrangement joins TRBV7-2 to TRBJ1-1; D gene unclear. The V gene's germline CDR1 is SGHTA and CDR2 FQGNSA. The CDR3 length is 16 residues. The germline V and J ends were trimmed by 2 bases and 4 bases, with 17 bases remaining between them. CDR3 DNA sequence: TGTGCCAGCAGCTTATTCTCTAGGGCTGTGGGCACTGAAGCTTTCTTT. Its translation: CASSLFSRAVGTEAFF.

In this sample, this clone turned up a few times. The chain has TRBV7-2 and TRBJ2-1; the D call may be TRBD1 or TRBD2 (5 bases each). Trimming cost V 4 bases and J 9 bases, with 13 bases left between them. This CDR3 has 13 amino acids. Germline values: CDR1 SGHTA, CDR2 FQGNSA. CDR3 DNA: TGTGCCAGCAGCTATCGCCCCGGGACTGAGCAGTTCTTC. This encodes CASSYRPGTEQFF.

CDR3 amino acids: CASSSPGLGYEQYF. For the CDR3, the DNA is TGTGCCAGCAGTTCCCCGGGACTGGGCTACGAGCAGTACTTC. The chain couples TRBV6-5 to TRBJ2-7, with D perhaps TRBD2 (6 bases). V lost 4 bases and J 3 bases, leaving 13 bases between the germline ends. The CDR3 has 14 amino acids. The germline V gene has CDR1 MNHEY and CDR2 SVGAGI.

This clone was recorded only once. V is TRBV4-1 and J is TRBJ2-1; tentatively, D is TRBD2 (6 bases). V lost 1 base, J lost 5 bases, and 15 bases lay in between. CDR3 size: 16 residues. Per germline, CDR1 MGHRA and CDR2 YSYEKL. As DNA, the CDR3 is TGCGCCAGCAGCCAAGCCCTCCATAGCGGTAACAATGAGCAGTTCTTC. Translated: CASSQALHSGNNEQFF.

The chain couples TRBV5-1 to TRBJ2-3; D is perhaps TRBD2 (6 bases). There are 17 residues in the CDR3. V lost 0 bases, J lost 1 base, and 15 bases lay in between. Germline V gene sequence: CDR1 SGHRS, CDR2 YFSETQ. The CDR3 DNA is TGCGCCAGCAGCTTGGATCCTCCCCAGCGGGGCACAGATACGCAGTATTTT. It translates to CASSLDPPQRGTDTQYF.

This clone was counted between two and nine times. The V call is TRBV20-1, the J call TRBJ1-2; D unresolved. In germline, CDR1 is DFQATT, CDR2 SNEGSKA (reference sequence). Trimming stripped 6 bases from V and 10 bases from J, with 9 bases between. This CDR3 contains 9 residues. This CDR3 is CSADSTYTF. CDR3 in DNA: TGCAGTGCCGACTCTACCTACACCTTC.

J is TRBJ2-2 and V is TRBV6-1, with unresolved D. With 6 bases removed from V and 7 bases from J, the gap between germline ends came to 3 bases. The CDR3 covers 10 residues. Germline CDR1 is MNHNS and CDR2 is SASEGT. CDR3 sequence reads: CASRVGELFF. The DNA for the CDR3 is TGTGCCAGCAGGGTCGGGGAGCTGTTTTTT.

CDR3 loop: CASRQDRGLGEQFF. In DNA, the CDR3 is TGTGCCAGCAGGCAGGACAGGGGGCTTGGTGAGCAGTTCTTC. This chain connects TRBV5-8 to TRBJ2-1; 11 bases are shared with TRBD1. CDR3 length equals 14 residues. The V and J ends lost 5 bases and 9 bases, in that order; junction bases with no gene match: 7. Germline loops: CDR1 SGHTS, CDR2 YDEGEE.

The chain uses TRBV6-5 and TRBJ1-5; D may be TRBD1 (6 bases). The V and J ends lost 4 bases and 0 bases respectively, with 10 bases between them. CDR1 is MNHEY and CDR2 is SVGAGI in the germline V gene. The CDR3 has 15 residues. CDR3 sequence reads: CASSSRTASNQPQHF. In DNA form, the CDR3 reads TGTGCCAGCAGTTCTCGGACAGCTAGCAATCAGCCCCAGCATTTT.

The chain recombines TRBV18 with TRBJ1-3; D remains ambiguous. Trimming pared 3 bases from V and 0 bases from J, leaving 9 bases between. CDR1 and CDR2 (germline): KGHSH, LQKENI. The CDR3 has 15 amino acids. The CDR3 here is CASSPWPSSGNTIYF. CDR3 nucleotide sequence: TGTGCCAGCTCACCTTGGCCGAGCTCTGGAAACACCATATATTTT.

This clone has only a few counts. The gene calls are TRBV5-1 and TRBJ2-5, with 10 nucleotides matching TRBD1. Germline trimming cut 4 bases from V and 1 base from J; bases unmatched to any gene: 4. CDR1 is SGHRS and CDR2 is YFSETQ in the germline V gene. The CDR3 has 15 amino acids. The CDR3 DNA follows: TGCGCCAGCAGCCAATGGACAGGGGGCCAAGAGACCCAGTACTTC. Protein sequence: CASSQWTGGQETQYF. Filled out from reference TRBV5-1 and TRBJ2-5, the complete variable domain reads KAGVTQTPRYLIKTRGQQVTLSCSPISGHRSVSWYQQTPGQGLQFLFEYFSETQRNKGNFPGRFSGRQFSNSRSEMNVSTLELGDSALYLCASSQWTGGQETQYFGPGTRLLVL.

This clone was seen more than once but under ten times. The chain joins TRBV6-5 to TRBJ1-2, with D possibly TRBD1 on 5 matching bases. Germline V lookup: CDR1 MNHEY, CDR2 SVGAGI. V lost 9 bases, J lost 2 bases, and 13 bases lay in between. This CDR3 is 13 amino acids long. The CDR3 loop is CASQFSGNYGYTF. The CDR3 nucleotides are TGTGCCAGTCAGTTTTCAGGGAACTATGGCTACACCTTC.

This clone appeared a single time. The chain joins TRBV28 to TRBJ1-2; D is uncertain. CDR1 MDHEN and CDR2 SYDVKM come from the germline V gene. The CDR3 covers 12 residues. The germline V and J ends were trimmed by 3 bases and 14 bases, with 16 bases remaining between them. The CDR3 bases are TGTGCCAGCAGTTTGAAAGGGCTGAAGACAACCTTC. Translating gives CASSLKGLKTTF.

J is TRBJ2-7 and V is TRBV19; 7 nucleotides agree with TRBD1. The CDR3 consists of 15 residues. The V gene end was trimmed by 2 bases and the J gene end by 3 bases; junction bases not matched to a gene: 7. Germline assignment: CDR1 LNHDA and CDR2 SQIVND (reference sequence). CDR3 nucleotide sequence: TGTGCCAGTAGTATATTTGGGCAGGGGGTCTACGAGCAGTACTTC. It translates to CASSIFGQGVYEQYF.

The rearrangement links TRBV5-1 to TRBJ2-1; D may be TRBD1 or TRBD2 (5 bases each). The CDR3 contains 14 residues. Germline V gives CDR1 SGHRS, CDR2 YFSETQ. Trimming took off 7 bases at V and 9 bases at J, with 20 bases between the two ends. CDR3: CASGTGTQGSEQFF. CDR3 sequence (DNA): TGCGCCAGCGGCACCGGGACCCAGGGTAGTGAGCAGTTCTTC.

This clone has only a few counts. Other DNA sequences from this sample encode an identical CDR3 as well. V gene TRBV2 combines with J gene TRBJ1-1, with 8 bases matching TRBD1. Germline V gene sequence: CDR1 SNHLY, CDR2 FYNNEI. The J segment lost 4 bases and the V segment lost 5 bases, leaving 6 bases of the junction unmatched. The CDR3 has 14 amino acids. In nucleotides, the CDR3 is TGTGCCAGCAGTCAACAGGGGGGGGGCACTGAAGCTTTCTTT. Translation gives CASSQQGGGTEAFF.